The 12 T cell receptor beta chains listed next were all sequenced from one sample in a study of blood T cell repertoires in COVID-19. The repertoire was sequenced with immunoSEQ multiplex PCR; TCRdb's copy has only in-frame clones and lacks some. The profile covers about 65,000 clones, with roughly 80% appearing a single time and about 40% taken by the ten largest. Input material: peripheral blood. These receptors were collected from a human donor in a cohort sampled during active COVID-19.

V and J are TRBV4-1 and TRBJ2-3, with D maybe TRBD1 (5 bases). The V end lost 1 base, the J end lost 0 bases, and 8 bases lay between the germline ends. The CDR3 extends over 15 amino acids. In germline, CDR1 is MGHRA, CDR2 YSYEKL. CDR3 residues: CASSQGQLSTDTQYF. CDR3 DNA: TGCGCCAGCAGCCAAGGACAGCTTAGCACAGATACGCAGTATTTT.

The chain is built from TRBV18 and TRBJ1-1; D is unclear. The germline V and J ends were trimmed by 5 bases and 2 bases, with 12 bases remaining between them. This CDR3 region has 14 residues. Germline loops: CDR1 KGHSH, CDR2 LQKENI. The CDR3 coding sequence is TGTGCCAGCTCATTTATCAGTGAAAACACTGAAGCTTTCTTT. Its protein is CASSFISENTEAFF.

The V and J genes are TRBV30 and TRBJ2-6, with D possibly TRBD2 on 6 matching bases. V was shortened by 2 bases and J by 1 base, with 18 bases between the two germline ends. Germline V lookup: CDR1 GTSNPN, CDR2 SVGIG (reference sequence). This CDR3 region has 18 residues. The chain's CDR3 is CAWSLPWGVRSGANVLTF. The CDR3 nucleotides read TGTGCCTGGAGTCTCCCTTGGGGGGTCAGGTCTGGGGCCAACGTCCTGACTTTC. Looking up the rest from reference TRBV30 and TRBJ2-6 gives the full variable domain: SQTIHQWPATLVQPVGSPLSLECTVEGTSNPNLYWYRQAAGRGLQLLFYSVGIGQISSEVPQNLSASRPQDRQFILSSKKLLLSDSGFYLCAWSLPWGVRSGANVLTFGAGSRLTVL.

The genes are TRBV11-2 and TRBJ2-1, with D tentatively TRBD1 (6 bases). The CDR3 contains 14 residues. The ends were cut back, 0 bases at V and 8 bases at J, with 11 bases in the middle. Germline V CDR1 and CDR2: SGHAT, FQNNGV. The CDR3 is CASSLDQTGYEQFF. Written as DNA, the CDR3 is TGTGCCAGCAGCTTAGATCAGACAGGTTATGAGCAGTTCTTC.

The chain joins TRBV6-5 to TRBJ1-5; TRBD1 matches at 8 bases. V lost 6 bases to trimming and J lost 8 bases; unmatched junction nucleotides: 9. The germline gives CDR1 MNHEY, CDR2 SVGAGI. The CDR3 is 14 residues long. CDR3 coding DNA: TGTGCCAGCAGCCTTAACAGGGGGGCGAAGCCCCAGCATTTT. It is translated as CASSLNRGAKPQHF.

The rearrangement uses TRBV4-2 and TRBJ1-1; TRBD1 might be the D (6 bases). Germline loops: CDR1 LGHNA, CDR2 YNFKEQ. CDR3 length: 18 residues. The germline V and J ends were trimmed by 4 bases and 4 bases, with 25 bases remaining between them. The CDR3: CASSPLHSGEGVSTEAFF. Written as DNA, the CDR3 is TGTGCCAGCAGCCCCCTACATTCCGGGGAGGGGGTTTCCACTGAAGCTTTCTTT.

The V call is TRBV7-2, the J call TRBJ2-1, with TRBD2 matching 9 bases. The CDR3 is made up of 18 amino acids. J lost 8 bases, V lost 1 base, and 15 bases had no gene match. Per germline, CDR1 SGHTA and CDR2 FQGNSA. The CDR3 nucleotides read TGTGCCAGCAGCTTAGTGGCGGCGGGGGGGCTCGGGTACGATGAGCAGTTCTTC. Protein: CASSLVAAGGLGYDEQFF.

This clone was recorded once. The rearrangement links TRBV28 to TRBJ1-1; D might be TRBD1 (5 bases). Germline CDR1 reads MDHEN; CDR2 reads SYDVKM. The CDR3 extends over 14 amino acids. The V end was cut by 4 bases, the J end by 3 bases, with 12 bases between. The CDR3 coding sequence is TGTGCCAGCAGTTCAGCAGGGATGGACACTGAAGCTTTCTTT. Residues: CASSSAGMDTEAFF. The variable domain in full, with the rest retrieved from reference TRBV28 and TRBJ1-1, is DVKVTQSSRYLVKRTGEKVFLECVQDMDHENMFWYRQDPGLGLRLIYFSYDVKMKEKGDIPEGYSVSREKKERFSLILESASTNQTSMYLCASSSAGMDTEAFFGQGTRLTVV.

CDR3 amino acids: CASSLSKIEQFF. CDR3 coding DNA: TGTGCCAGCAGCTTAAGCAAGATTGAGCAGTTCTTC. The chain employs TRBV11-2 and TRBJ2-1; no definite D call. The CDR3 is 12 residues long. CDR1 is SGHAT and CDR2 is FQNNGV in the germline V gene. V was trimmed by 2 bases and J by 9 bases, leaving 8 bases between them.

The gene calls are TRBV5-1 and TRBJ2-5, with 8 nucleotides matching TRBD1. After removal of 5 bases from V and 5 bases from J, the junction contained 5 bases not matched to a gene. There are 13 residues in the CDR3. Germline V gene data show CDR1 as SGHRS and CDR2 as YFSETQ. The CDR3, as DNA: TGCGCCAGCAGGGGACAGGCCGGGGAGACCCAGTACTTC. Translating it yields CASRGQAGETQYF.

This clone was counted a single time. The V call is TRBV28, the J call TRBJ1-2; D might be TRBD1 (5 bases). V dropped 3 bases and J dropped 4 bases, with 6 bases sitting between them. The CDR3 consists of 12 residues. Germline-derived CDR1 and CDR2 are MDHEN and SYDVKM. The CDR3 region has the DNA TGTGCCAGCAGTTTGCAGGGCTATGGCTACACCTTC. Protein: CASSLQGYGYTF.

This chain connects TRBV2 to TRBJ1-5; D not certain. Germline CDR1 SNHLY, CDR2 FYNNEI. V was clipped by 7 bases and J by 0 bases, with 7 bases between them. The CDR3 has 13 residues. The CDR3 is CASNYYSNQPQHF. The CDR3 DNA follows: TGTGCCAGCAATTATTATAGCAATCAGCCCCAGCATTTT.